The rows below give T cell receptor beta chains drawn from one sample of a study of T cell responses to AZD1222 COVID-19 vaccine. Method: immunoSEQ multiplex PCR; TCRdb's copy keeps in-frame clones and lacks some. The sample lists over 90,000 clones, about four fifths occurring once. The starting material was peripheral blood, obtained on day 0 of AZD1222 vaccination. Receptor source: an adult in good health. Both conserved end residues are part of each CDR3. A D gene is named only where the DNA matches it firmly. Only some rows state a clone size, as once, few, many or a class for expanded clones.

V gene	J gene	clone size	D gene	CDR3 protein	CDR3 DNA
TRBV24-1	TRBJ2-1	.	TRBD2	CATGKASGGNYNEQFF	TGTGCCACCGGAAAGGCTAGCGGGGGGAACTACAATGAGCAGTTCTTC
TRBV12-3/TRBV12-4	TRBJ1-3	.	.	CASSLVFPNTIYF	TGTGCCAGCAGTTTAGTATTCCCGAACACCATATATTTT
TRBV24-1	TRBJ1-5	.	TRBD1	CATSEPDREKTQPQHF	TGTGCCACCAGTGAACCGGACAGGGAGAAGACTCAGCCCCAGCATTTT
TRBV7-2	TRBJ2-7	.	.	CASSQSGGSSYEQYF	TGTGCCAGCAGCCAAAGCGGAGGGAGCTCCTACGAGCAGTACTTC
TRBV3-1/TRBV3-2	TRBJ1-3	.	.	CASSSNRGNTIYF	TGTGCCAGCAGCTCCAACAGGGGAAACACCATATATTTT
TRBV20-1	TRBJ1-1	.	.	CSPHKEAFF	TGCAGTCCACATAAAGAAGCTTTCTTT
TRBV6-1	TRBJ1-3	.	TRBD1	CASSEAFGTGIGNTIYF	TGTGCCAGCAGTGAAGCGTTTGGGACAGGTATTGGAAACACCATATATTTT
TRBV28	TRBJ1-5	.	.	CASSLLNQPQHF	TGTGCCAGCAGTTTGCTAAATCAGCCCCAGCATTTT
TRBV4-1	TRBJ2-1	.	TRBD2	CASSQGLASGRGEQFF	TGCGCCAGCAGCCAAGGACTGGCTAGCGGGAGGGGAGAGCAGTTCTTC
TRBV19	TRBJ2-1	.	TRBD1	CASNRDRGYNEQFF	TGTGCCAGCAACCGGGACAGGGGCTACAATGAGCAGTTCTTC
TRBV3-1/TRBV3-2	TRBJ2-2	.	.	CASSQGGNTGELFF	TGTGCCAGCAGCCAAGGAGGGAACACCGGGGAGCTGTTTTTT
TRBV5-1	TRBJ2-1	.	TRBD1	CASSLAGQGANEQFF	TGCGCCAGCAGCTTGGCTGGACAGGGGGCGAATGAGCAGTTCTTC
TRBV12-3/TRBV12-4	TRBJ1-2	.	TRBD1	CASSRTGGIGYTF	TGTGCCAGCAGCAGGACAGGGGGCATTGGCTACACCTTC
TRBV7-3	TRBJ1-2	.	.	CASSSRTGGGYTF	TGTGCCAGCAGCTCCCGAACGGGGGGTGGCTACACCTTC
TRBV4-3	TRBJ1-3	.	.	CASSQEIYLQSPSGNTIYF	TGCGCCAGCAGCCAAGAAATATATTTGCAGAGCCCCTCTGGAAACACCATATATTTT
TRBV14	TRBJ2-2	.	TRBD1	CASSQLQGAIGTGELFF	TGTGCCAGCAGCCAATTACAGGGGGCGATTGGTACCGGGGAGCTGTTTTTT
TRBV2	TRBJ1-2	.	.	CASSPLWELRYGYTF	TGTGCCAGCAGTCCCCTTTGGGAACTCCGCTATGGCTACACCTTC
TRBV14	TRBJ2-5	.	.	CASSQGAVRQETQYF	TGTGCCAGCAGCCAAGGGGCTGTTCGGCAGGAGACCCAGTACTTC
TRBV19	TRBJ1-5	.	.	CASSFEPNQPQHF	TGTGCCAGTAGTTTCGAGCCCAATCAGCCCCAGCATTTT
TRBV5-1	TRBJ2-1	.	TRBD2	CASSLGTSVGSYNEQFF	TGCGCCAGCAGCCTCGGGACTAGCGTGGGCTCCTACAATGAGCAGTTCTTC
TRBV19	TRBJ2-1	once	.	CASSMLPSSYNEQFF	TGTGCCAGTAGTATGCTCCCGAGCTCCTACAATGAGCAGTTCTTC
TRBV5-1	TRBJ1-5	.	.	CASSPVPGSGQPQHF	TGCGCCAGCAGCCCGGTACCAGGGTCAGGTCAGCCCCAGCATTTT
TRBV6-1	TRBJ2-1	many	TRBD1	CASSEPGTGNNEQFF	TGTGCCAGCAGTGAACCCGGGACAGGGAACAATGAGCAGTTCTTC
TRBV5-1	TRBJ2-7	.	TRBD2	CASSLASGSSYEQYF	TGCGCCAGCAGCTTAGCGAGCGGGAGCTCCTACGAGCAGTACTTC
TRBV5-4	TRBJ1-4	.	.	CASSLAPMGNEKLFF	TGTGCCAGCAGCTTGGCCCCTATGGGTAATGAAAAACTGTTTTTT
TRBV2	TRBJ1-1	.	.	CASSESSRGAEAFF	TGTGCCAGCAGTGAATCAAGTAGAGGCGCTGAAGCTTTCTTT
TRBV18	TRBJ1-5	.	.	CASSQGDSNQPQHF	TGTGCCAGCTCACAGGGGGATAGCAATCAGCCCCAGCATTTT
TRBV24-1	TRBJ2-2	.	.	CATEGQYGGRAGELFF	TGTGCCACCGAAGGACAGTATGGGGGTCGGGCCGGGGAGCTGTTTTTT
TRBV3-1/TRBV3-2	TRBJ1-2	.	.	CASGGNYGYTF	TGTGCCAGCGGAGGAAACTATGGCTACACCTTC
TRBV10-1	TRBJ2-3	.	TRBD2	CATGGGDTDTQYF	TGCGCCACCGGTGGGGGGGACACAGATACGCAGTATTTT
TRBV27	TRBJ2-7	.	.	CASSPGASVDEQYF	TGTGCCAGCAGTCCAGGGGCTAGTGTCGACGAGCAGTACTTC
TRBV7-9	TRBJ1-2	few	.	CASSRTMWSPDLETYGYTF	TGTGCCAGCAGTCGAACAATGTGGTCCCCCGATTTGGAGACCTATGGCTACACCTTC
TRBV9	TRBJ2-2	.	.	CASSVGKQIAHTGELFF	TGTGCCAGCAGCGTAGGAAAGCAGATCGCCCACACCGGGGAGCTGTTTTTT
TRBV5-1	TRBJ2-3	.	TRBD2	CASSKDPSGGVVTDTQYF	TGCGCCAGCAGCAAAGACCCCAGCGGGGGGGTAGTTACAGATACGCAGTATTTT
TRBV5-6	TRBJ2-7	.	TRBD2	CASSLRTSGRSYEQYF	TGTGCCAGCAGCTTAAGGACTAGCGGGCGGTCCTACGAGCAGTACTTC
TRBV3-1/TRBV3-2	TRBJ1-4	.	.	CASSQVTEKLFF	TGTGCCAGCAGCCAAGTCACTGAAAAACTGTTTTTT
TRBV28	TRBJ2-7	.	.	CASSPQGGVNYEQYF	TGTGCCAGCAGTCCACAGGGTGGCGTGAACTACGAGCAGTACTTC
TRBV28	TRBJ1-3	.	.	CASSRKGTLGNTIYF	TGTGCCAGCAGCCGCAAAGGGACTCTAGGAAACACCATATATTTT
TRBV11-3	TRBJ1-6	.	.	CASSLTGSNSPLHF	TGTGCCAGCAGCTTAACAGGTTCGAATTCACCCCTCCACTTT
TRBV28	TRBJ2-5	.	.	CASSLPFGVQETQYF	TGTGCCAGCAGTCTCCCCTTCGGGGTCCAAGAGACCCAGTACTTC
TRBV7-3	TRBJ2-3	.	TRBD2	CASSLMGRAGGSIDTQYF	TGTGCCAGCAGCTTAATGGGGAGGGCGGGAGGCTCCATAGATACGCAGTATTTT
TRBV19	TRBJ2-2	.	.	CASRRPDLTGELFF	TGTGCCAGTCGCCGACCTGACTTAACCGGGGAGCTGTTTTTT
TRBV5-1	TRBJ2-1	.	TRBD1	CASSLGTGYNEQFF	TGCGCCAGCAGCTTAGGGACAGGCTACAATGAGCAGTTCTTC
TRBV4-3	TRBJ1-1	.	.	CATAQTGNTEAFF	TGCGCCACCGCTCAGACAGGGAACACTGAAGCTTTCTTT
TRBV5-5	TRBJ2-2	once	.	CASSLGRGRTGELFF	TGTGCCAGCAGCTTGGGTCGGGGAAGGACCGGGGAGCTGTTTTTT
TRBV18	TRBJ1-5	.	.	CASSPGQNQPQHF	TGTGCCAGCTCACCGGGGCAGAATCAGCCCCAGCATTTT
TRBV18	TRBJ1-6	.	TRBD1	CASSQMQGENSPLHF	TGTGCCAGCTCACAAATGCAGGGGGAGAATTCACCCCTCCACTTT
TRBV4-1	TRBJ2-7	.	TRBD1	CASSHPGQGREQYF	TGCGCCAGCAGCCACCCGGGACAGGGTCGGGAGCAGTACTTC
TRBV7-2	TRBJ2-4	.	.	CASSLDSTTGFRMNIQYF	TGTGCCAGCAGCTTAGACTCGACTACAGGGTTTCGGATGAACATTCAGTACTTC
TRBV3-1/TRBV3-2	TRBJ1-4	.	.	CASSHLLGGIGEKLFF	TGTGCCAGCAGCCACCTCCTAGGGGGAATAGGGGAAAAACTGTTTTTT
TRBV7-2	TRBJ1-5	.	.	CASSLVGTGKGQPQHF	TGTGCCAGCAGCTTAGTAGGTACGGGGAAGGGTCAGCCCCAGCATTTT
TRBV7-2	TRBJ1-4	.	TRBD1	CASSLIGGVSEKLFF	TGTGCCAGCAGCTTAATAGGGGGCGTCAGTGAAAAACTGTTTTTT
TRBV6-6	TRBJ1-1	.	.	CASSSGTEAFF	TGTGCCAGCAGCTCGGGGACTGAAGCTTTCTTT
TRBV29-1	TRBJ2-1	.	TRBD2	CSAEASGGVRNEQFF	TGCAGCGCAGAGGCTAGCGGGGGGGTTCGAAATGAGCAGTTCTTC
TRBV11-3	TRBJ1-1	.	.	CASSLDLGPLNTEAFF	TGTGCCAGCAGCTTAGATTTAGGTCCGCTGAACACTGAAGCTTTCTTT